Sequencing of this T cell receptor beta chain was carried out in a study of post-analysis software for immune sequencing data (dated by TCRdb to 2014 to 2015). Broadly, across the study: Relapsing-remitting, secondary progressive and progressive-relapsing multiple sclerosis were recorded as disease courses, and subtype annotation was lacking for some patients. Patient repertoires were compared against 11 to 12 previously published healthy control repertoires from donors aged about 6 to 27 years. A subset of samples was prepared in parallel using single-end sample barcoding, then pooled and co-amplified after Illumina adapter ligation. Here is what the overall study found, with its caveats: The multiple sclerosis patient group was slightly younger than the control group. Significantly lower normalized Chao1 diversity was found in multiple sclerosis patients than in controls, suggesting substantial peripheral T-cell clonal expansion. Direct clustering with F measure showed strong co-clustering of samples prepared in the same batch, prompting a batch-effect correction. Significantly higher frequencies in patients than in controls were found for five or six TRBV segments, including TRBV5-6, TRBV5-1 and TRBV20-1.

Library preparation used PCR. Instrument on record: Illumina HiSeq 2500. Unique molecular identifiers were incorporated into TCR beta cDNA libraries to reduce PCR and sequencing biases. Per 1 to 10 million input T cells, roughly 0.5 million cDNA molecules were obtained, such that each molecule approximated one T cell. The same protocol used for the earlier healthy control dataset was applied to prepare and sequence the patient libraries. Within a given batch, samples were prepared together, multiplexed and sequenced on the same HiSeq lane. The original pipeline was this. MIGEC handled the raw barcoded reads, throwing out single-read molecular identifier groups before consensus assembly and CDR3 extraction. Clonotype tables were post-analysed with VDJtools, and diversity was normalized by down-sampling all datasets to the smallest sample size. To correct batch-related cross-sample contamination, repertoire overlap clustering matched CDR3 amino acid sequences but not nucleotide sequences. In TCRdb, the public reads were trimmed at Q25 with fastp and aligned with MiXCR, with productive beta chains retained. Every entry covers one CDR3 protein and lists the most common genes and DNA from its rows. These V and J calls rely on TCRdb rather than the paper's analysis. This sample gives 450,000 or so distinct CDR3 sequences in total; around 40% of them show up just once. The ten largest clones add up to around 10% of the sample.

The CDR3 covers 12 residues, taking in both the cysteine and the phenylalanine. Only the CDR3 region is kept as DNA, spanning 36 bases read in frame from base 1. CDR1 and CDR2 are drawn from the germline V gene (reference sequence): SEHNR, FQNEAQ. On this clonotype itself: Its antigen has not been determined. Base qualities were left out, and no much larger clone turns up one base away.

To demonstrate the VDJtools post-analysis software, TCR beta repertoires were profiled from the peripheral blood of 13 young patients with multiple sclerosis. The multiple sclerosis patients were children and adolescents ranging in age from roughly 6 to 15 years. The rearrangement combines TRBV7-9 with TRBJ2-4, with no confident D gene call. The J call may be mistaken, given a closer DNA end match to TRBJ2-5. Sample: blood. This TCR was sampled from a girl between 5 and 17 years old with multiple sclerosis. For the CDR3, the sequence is CASSLHGETQYF. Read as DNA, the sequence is TGTGCCAGCAGCCTACATGGAGAGACCCAGTACTTC.